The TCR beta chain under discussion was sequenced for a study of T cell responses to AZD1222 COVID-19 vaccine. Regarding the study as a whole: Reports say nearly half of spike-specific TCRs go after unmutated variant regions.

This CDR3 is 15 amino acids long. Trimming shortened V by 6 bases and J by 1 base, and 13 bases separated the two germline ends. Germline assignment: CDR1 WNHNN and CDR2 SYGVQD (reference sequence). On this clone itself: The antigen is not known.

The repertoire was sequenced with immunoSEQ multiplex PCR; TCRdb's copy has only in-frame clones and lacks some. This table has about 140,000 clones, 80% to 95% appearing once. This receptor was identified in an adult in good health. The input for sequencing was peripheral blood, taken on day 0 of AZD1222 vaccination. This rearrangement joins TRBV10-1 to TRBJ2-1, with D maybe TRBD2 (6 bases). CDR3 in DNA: TGCGCCAGCAGCGCCAGGAGGGAATCCTACAATGAGCAGTTCTTC. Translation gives CASSARRESYNEQFF.